This is a list of T cell receptor beta chains from one sample in a study of cytomegalovirus exposure and HLA in healthy donors. The assay was immunoSEQ multiplex PCR, and TCRdb's table has in-frame clones only and misses some. The table lists around 150,000 clones, roughly nine tenths of them singletons, with 5.5% to 6% in the top ten. Material: PBMCs. The source of these receptors is a young woman in good health and CMV-seronegative. The CDR3 runs from the conserved cysteine through the conserved F or W. Fields, in order: CDR3 length, V gene, clone size, J gene, CDR3 protein. For some rows the clone size is stated as once, few or many, or as a class when expanded; others skip it.

>17|TRBV4-2|.|TRBJ1-6
CASSRDPRQGGYSPLHF
>15|TRBV6-5|.|TRBJ2-5
CASSYAGSPQETQYF
>13|TRBV6-5|.|TRBJ1-1
CASSEEYHTEAFF
>16|TRBV7-3|.|TRBJ2-1
CASSSRDRSSYNEQFF
>15|TRBV4-1|.|TRBJ1-2
CASSLSIGDSYGYTF
>13|TRBV7-2|.|TRBJ1-1
CASSFPRNTEAFF
>17|TRBV15|.|TRBJ2-3
CATSTLPTGDPTDTQYF
>15|TRBV4-3|.|TRBJ1-3
CASSQDQNRGNTIYF
>17|TRBV4-3|.|TRBJ1-2
CASSQDLSGISNYGYTF
>12|TRBV19|few|TRBJ2-2
CASQGNTGELFF
>18|TRBV11-2|medium-sized|TRBJ1-2
CASSPTGTGGWGNYGYTF
>18|TRBV18|.|TRBJ1-4
CASSPGGTGATTNEKLFF
>14|TRBV7-2|.|TRBJ2-7
CASSPMTLSYEQYF
>18|TRBV25-1|.|TRBJ1-6
CASSPSGLLAGTNSPLHF
>12|TRBV5-6|.|TRBJ1-1
CASGGGGTEAFF
>15|TRBV5-4|.|TRBJ2-7
CASSIPAGDPNEQYF
>13|TRBV7-9|.|TRBJ1-3
CASSRFTADRVYF